The subject of this entry is one T cell receptor (beta chain). Unmatched junction bases numbered 4, after V lost 6 bases and J lost 8 bases. The CDR3 spans 12 residues. Per the germline V gene, CDR1 is MNHEY and CDR2 is SVGEGT. Roughly 0.45 to 1 ug RNA was reverse transcribed with random hexamers. Amplification of TCR beta CDR3 by immunoSEQ multiplex PCR spanned 54 Vbeta and 13 Jbeta. TCRdb re-derived calls from the immunoSEQ multiplex PCR reads in MiXCR, one entry per CDR3 protein. The profile shows 100,000 to 150,000 distinct CDR3 sequences, around 94% of them singletons. The sample is drawn from a study of CD8 T cells in Susac syndrome.

Sample: CD4+ T cells from PBMCs. The V call is TRBV6-2 or TRBV6-3, the J call TRBJ2-1, with 7 bases lining up with TRBD2. The sequence was collected from a human donor in good health. CDR3: CASSGRIDEQFF. Written as DNA, the CDR3 is TGTGCCAGCAGCGGGAGGATTGATGAGCAGTTCTTC.